These 9 T cell receptor beta chains share one sample of origin, sequenced in a study of blood T cell repertoires in COVID-19 (dated by TCRdb to 2018 to 2021). Library construction relied on the immunoSEQ multiplex PCR assay. TCRdb re-hosts the immuneACCESS table, in-frame sequences only. Its copies lack some clones; in the studies checked, an unresolved V gene accounts for under half of them, and the cause for the rest is not known. The sample profile shows some 170,000 clones; around 81% of them were found once. The top ten constitute about 11% of the sample. The sequencing sample was made of peripheral blood. The source is a man aged 60-69 years with active or convalescent COVID-19.

V and J are TRBV4-1 and TRBJ2-1; D remains ambiguous. This CDR3 spans 17 amino acids. V was trimmed by 1 base and J by 6 bases, leaving 19 bases between them. The germline gives CDR1 MGHRA, CDR2 YSYEKL. CDR3 nucleotide sequence: TGCGCCAGCAGCCAAGCCAATCTGGTCGGCGGTGGCAATGAGCAGTTCTTC. Translated, it gives CASSQANLVGGGNEQFF.

This clone was seen a handful of times. This rearrangement joins TRBV2 to TRBJ2-2, with a tentative D call TRBD1 (6 bases). The CDR3 is 14 amino acids. Germline CDR1 reads SNHLY; CDR2 reads FYNNEI. V gave up 6 bases and J gave up 3 bases, with 11 bases separating them. CDR3 in DNA: TGTGCCAGCAGGGAGGACAGTTACACCGGGGAGCTGTTTTTT. Residues: CASREDSYTGELFF.

V is TRBV25-1 and J is TRBJ2-7; 9 bases fit TRBD1. CDR3 size: 12 residues. Germline lookup yields CDR1 MGHDK and CDR2 SYGVNS. With 6 bases clipped from V and 7 bases from J, the junction kept 4 bases outside the gene matches. The CDR3 DNA follows: TGTGCCAGCAGGGACAGGGGAGGAGAGCAGTACTTC. This translates into CASRDRGGEQYF.

This clone was recorded only once. The J gene is TRBJ2-5, the V gene TRBV5-6, with D possibly TRBD2 on 6 matching bases. The CDR3 spans 14 residues. V was trimmed by 1 base and J by 2 bases, leaving 9 bases between them. CDR1 and CDR2 (germline): SGHDT, YYEEEE. CDR3 loop: CASSLWAGQETQYF. As DNA, the CDR3 is TGTGCCAGCAGCTTGTGGGCGGGGCAAGAGACCCAGTACTTC.

J is TRBJ2-5 and V is TRBV23-1, with 7 positions matching TRBD1. TRBV23-1 carries the ORF label, with uncertain function. The CDR3 spans 17 residues. J gave up 10 bases and V 3 bases, and 20 bases lay outside the gene matches. The CDR3 DNA follows: TGCGCCAGCAGTCACCCGACAGGGCGGACGAAAAGATTGAACCAGTACTTC. It encodes CASSHPTGRTKRLNQYF.

This clone was counted a few times. Germline is not matched at one junction end, which may reflect a read error. The chain employs TRBV7-7 and TRBJ2-5; 9 bases map to TRBD2. The CDR3 totals 13 residues. Per the germline V gene, CDR1 is SSHAT and CDR2 is FNYEAQ (reference sequence). The CDR3 nucleotides are TGTGCTAGCAGCTCTAGCGGGATAGAGACCCAGTACTTC. Its translation: CASSSSGIETQYF.

The table lists this clone with a count of one. This sequence joins TRBV7-2 and TRBJ2-3, with 9 bases fitting TRBD2. The trim removed 1 base at V and 7 bases at J, leaving 9 bases unmatched. CDR1 SGHTA and CDR2 FQGNSA come from the germline V gene. CDR3 length equals 16 residues. The CDR3 nucleotides read TGTGCCAGCAGCTTAGTCCCTAGCGGGGCGGGGAATACGCAGTATTTT. Translating it yields CASSLVPSGAGNTQYF.

V gene TRBV19 combines with J gene TRBJ1-2, with 9 bases identical to TRBD1. Unmatched junction bases numbered 9, after V lost 5 bases and J lost 5 bases. The CDR3 has 15 residues. Germline V lookup: CDR1 LNHDA, CDR2 SQIVND (reference sequence). CDR3 loop: CASSYGDRDLYGYTF. The DNA for the CDR3 is TGTGCCAGTAGTTACGGGGACAGGGACCTATATGGCTACACCTTC. The entire variable domain, with the rest obtained from reference TRBV19 and TRBJ1-2, is as follows: DGGITQSPKYLFRKEGQNVTLSCEQNLNHDAMYWYRQDPGQGLRLIYYSQIVNDFQKGDIAEGYSVSREKKESFPLTVTSAQKNPTAFYLCASSYGDRDLYGYTFGSGTRLTVV.

The genes are TRBV11-2 and TRBJ1-1, with TRBD1 as a possible D gene (5 bases). The CDR3 has 16 amino acids. Trimming pared 5 bases from V and 4 bases from J, leaving 20 bases between. Germline CDR1 is SGHAT and CDR2 is FQNNGV. This CDR3 is CASSPDSRAWGTEAFF. CDR3 DNA: TGTGCCAGCAGCCCGGATTCCAGGGCCTGGGGCACTGAAGCTTTCTTT.